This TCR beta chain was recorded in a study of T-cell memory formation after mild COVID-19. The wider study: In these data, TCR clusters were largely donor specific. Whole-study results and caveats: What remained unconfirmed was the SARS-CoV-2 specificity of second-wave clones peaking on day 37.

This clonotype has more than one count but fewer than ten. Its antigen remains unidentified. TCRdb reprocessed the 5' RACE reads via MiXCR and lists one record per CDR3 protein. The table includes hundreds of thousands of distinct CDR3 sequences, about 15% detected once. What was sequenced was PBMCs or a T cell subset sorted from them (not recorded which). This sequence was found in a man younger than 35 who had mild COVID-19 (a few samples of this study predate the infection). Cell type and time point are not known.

CDR3 in amino acids: CASSQDRTSPLHF. In DNA form, the CDR3 reads TGTGCCAGCAGCCAAGATAGGACGTCACCCCTCCACTTT. The gene calls are TRBV4-2 and TRBJ1-6; D remains ambiguous. In germline, CDR1 is LGHNA, CDR2 YNFKEQ. Trimming took off 0 bases at V and 10 bases at J, with 7 bases between the two ends. CDR3 length: 13 residues.